This TCR beta chain was documented in a study of blood T cell repertoires in COVID-19. The CDR3 sequence is 14 residues long. With 1 base removed from V and 8 bases from J, the gap between germline ends came to 12 bases. In germline, CDR1 is LNHDA, CDR2 SQIVND (reference sequence). Profiling relied on immunoSEQ multiplex PCR, and the TCRdb table lists in-frame clones only, not all of them. In the table there are approximately 480,000 clones, 89% of which are singletons. This rearrangement joins TRBV19 to TRBJ2-1, with D unresolved. The sequencing sample was made of peripheral blood. This TCR came from a man between 18 and 35 years old with COVID-19, enrolled during active disease. The CDR3 protein is CASSIGARSHEQFF. DNA for the CDR3: TGTGCCAGTAGTATAGGGGCTCGGTCTCATGAGCAGTTCTTC.